The 14 T cell receptor beta chains in this list originate from one sample, sequenced in a study of T cell responses to AZD1222 COVID-19 vaccine (dated by TCRdb to the early 2020s). Library preparation employed the immunoSEQ multiplex PCR assay. The table was pulled from immuneACCESS by TCRdb, which kept in-frame rearrangements only. Such tables lose some clones; where checked, under half of the loss comes from unresolved V genes, and the rest has no known cause. The sample has about 110,000 clones on record, 70% to 90% of them singletons. 4.5% to 5.5% of the sample comes from the top ten. Per the publication, the time point label means: about 28 days (+/-7) after the second vaccine dose. The sequencing used peripheral blood, collected 28 days after the second AZD1222 dose. All receptors derive from an adult who received the AZD1222 COVID-19 vaccine.

The chain carries TRBV5-1 and TRBJ2-2, with D perhaps TRBD2 (6 bases). The ends were cut back, 0 bases at V and 5 bases at J, with 11 bases in the middle. Germline CDR1 reads SGHRS; CDR2 reads YFSETQ. The CDR3 length is 15 residues. The CDR3 DNA sequence: TGCGCCAGCAGCTTGGGCGGGAAGGGAACCGGGGAGCTGTTTTTT. This encodes CASSLGGKGTGELFF.

V gene TRBV4-3 combines with J gene TRBJ2-6, with a weak D call TRBD2 (5 bases). There are 17 residues in the CDR3. V lost 2 bases to trimming and J lost 2 bases, with 13 bases between them. In germline, CDR1 is LGHNA, CDR2 YSLEER. CDR3 DNA sequence: TGCGCCAGCAGCCAACTGTCGTTCGGGGCTGGGGCCAACGTCCTGACTTTC. Its protein is CASSQLSFGAGANVLTF.

This clone was found once. The chain couples TRBV25-1 to TRBJ1-6; D is ambiguous. CDR1 and CDR2 (germline): MGHDK, SYGVNS. V shed 4 bases and J shed 9 bases, with 13 bases lying between them. This CDR3 contains 14 residues. CDR3 region: CASSGGASASPLHF. In DNA, the CDR3 is TGTGCCAGCAGTGGAGGAGCCTCAGCTTCACCCCTCCACTTT.

The V call is TRBV27, the J call TRBJ2-1, with 7 nucleotides matching TRBD2. CDR1 is MNHEY, CDR2 SMNVEV, per germline (reference sequence). V trimming: 3 bases; J trimming: 3 bases; junction bases outside the gene matches: 2. The CDR3 length is 14 residues. CDR3 amino acids: CASSLGLYYNEQFF. CDR3 DNA sequence: TGTGCCAGCAGTTTGGGACTATACTACAATGAGCAGTTCTTC.

CDR3 DNA sequence: TGTGCCAGCTCGCTGGGACAGGGGACCGGGGAGCTGTTTTTT. Protein: CASSLGQGTGELFF. V and J are TRBV18 and TRBJ2-2; TRBD1 matches at 10 bases. This CDR3 has 14 residues. V shed 6 bases, J shed 5 bases, and the junction held 3 bases outside the gene matches. Germline values: CDR1 KGHSH, CDR2 LQKENI.

The genes are TRBV5-6 and TRBJ2-3; D is undetermined. CDR1 and CDR2 from the germline V gene are SGHDT and YYEEEE. V lost 2 bases and J 0 bases, leaving 19 bases between the germline ends. CDR3 length: 18 residues. The CDR3 sequence: CASSFVRIAAASTDTQYF. The CDR3 DNA reads as TGTGCCAGCAGCTTCGTTCGTATCGCGGCGGCTAGCACAGATACGCAGTATTTT. The full variable domain, completed using reference TRBV5-6 and TRBJ2-3, is DAGVTQSPTHLIKTRGQQVTLRCSPKSGHDTVSWYQQALGQGPQFIFQYYEEEERQRGNFPDRFSGHQFPNYSSELNVNALLLGDSALYLCASSFVRIAAASTDTQYFGPGTRLTVL.

V gene TRBV2 combines with J gene TRBJ2-7; D gene ambiguous. V lost 4 bases and J 2 bases, leaving 9 bases between the germline ends. Germline V lookup: CDR1 SNHLY, CDR2 FYNNEI. There are 13 residues in the CDR3. The CDR3 reads CASSVTRTYEQYF. The CDR3 DNA follows: TGTGCCAGCAGTGTTACCAGAACCTACGAGCAGTACTTC. The complete variable domain, with remaining parts taken from reference TRBV2 and TRBJ2-7, reads EPEVTQTPSHQVTQMGQEVILRCVPISNHLYFYWYRQILGQKVEFLVSFYNNEISEKSEIFDDQFSVERPDGSNFTLKIRSTKLEDSAMYFCASSVTRTYEQYFGPGTRLTVT.

The CDR3 DNA is TGTGCCAGCAGGCTCATGGGGGGCACTGAAGCTTTCTTT. Its translation is CASRLMGGTEAFF. The V call is TRBV12-3 or TRBV12-4, the J call TRBJ1-1; D is possibly TRBD1 (5 bases). The V end was cut by 6 bases, the J end by 4 bases, with 12 bases between. The CDR3 is 13 residues long.

The rearrangement uses TRBV3-1 (or the pseudogene TRBV3-2) and TRBJ1-6, with D uncertain. With 4 bases removed from V and 7 bases from J, the gap between germline ends came to 8 bases. CDR3 length: 13 amino acids. Germline V lookup: CDR1 LGHDT, CDR2 YNNKEL (reference sequence). The CDR3 DNA is TGTGCCAGCAGCCTGAACAGCAATTCACCCCTCCACTTT. It translates to CASSLNSNSPLHF.

The chain couples TRBV28 to TRBJ1-2; D gene unclear. The CDR3 has 18 residues. The V gene lost 4 bases and the J gene lost 2 bases, with 23 bases spanning the gap. Germline V gene sequence: CDR1 MDHEN, CDR2 SYDVKM. This CDR3 is CASSSLSSPTWGNYGYTF. The DNA for the CDR3 is TGTGCCAGCAGTTCGTTAAGTAGTCCGACGTGGGGAAACTATGGCTACACCTTC.

The chain carries TRBV5-1 and TRBJ1-2; tentatively, D is TRBD1 (5 bases). This CDR3 contains 12 residues. V was trimmed by 5 bases and J by 7 bases, leaving 12 bases between them. The germline V gene encodes CDR1 SGHRS and CDR2 YFSETQ. The CDR3 here is CASRGEERGYTF. The CDR3 DNA reads TGCGCCAGCAGGGGGGAAGAGCGTGGCTACACCTTC.

J is TRBJ1-3 and V is TRBV6-2 or TRBV6-3, with D possibly TRBD1 on 5 matching bases. From germline, CDR1 is MNHEY and CDR2 SVGEGT. V gave up 2 bases and J gave up 2 bases, with 10 bases separating them. The CDR3 runs to 15 residues. The CDR3 DNA reads TGTGCCAGCAGTTACGGTTCAGGGACTGGAAACACCATATATTTT. This translates into CASSYGSGTGNTIYF.

The V gene is TRBV5-1, the J gene TRBJ1-1, with no clear D. CDR3 size: 13 residues. The germline V gene encodes CDR1 SGHRS and CDR2 YFSETQ. The ends were cut back, 0 bases at V and 3 bases at J, with 6 bases in the middle. The CDR3 region is CASSLDGDTEAFF. CDR3 nucleotides: TGCGCCAGCAGCTTGGACGGGGACACTGAAGCTTTCTTT.

V usage is TRBV5-1 and J usage is TRBJ1-2; tentatively, D is TRBD1 (5 bases). Germline V gives CDR1 SGHRS, CDR2 YFSETQ. The CDR3 totals 14 residues. The V end was cut by 4 bases, the J end by 6 bases, with 16 bases between. For the CDR3, the DNA is TGCGCCAGCAGCGCTCCGACAGAGATGAATGGCTACACCTTC. Its protein is CASSAPTEMNGYTF.